Below are 18 T cell receptor beta chains sequenced from a single sample in a study of OX40 agonist ivuxolimab in advanced cancers. Generated by immunoSEQ multiplex PCR, the TCRdb table keeps only in-frame clones and is missing some. The sample gives 45,000 to 65,000 clones, more than 80% of which show up once; about 0.69% is in the top ten. The sequencing here drew on CD4+ or CD8+ T cells sorted from blood, taken in a trial of the OX40 agonist ivuxolimab. The receptor set was obtained from an adult with an advanced solid tumor such as melanoma, head and neck, liver or kidney cancer.

The chain has TRBV19 and TRBJ2-2, with D perhaps matching TRBD1 (5 bases). V lost 3 bases and J lost 7, with 12 bases in between. Germline CDR1 reads LNHDA; CDR2 reads SQIVND (reference sequence). This CDR3 has 14 amino acids. CDR3 bases: TGTGCCAGTAGTATGCGCAGGGCCGACGGGGAGCTGTTTTTT. Translation gives CASSMRRADGELFF.

J is TRBJ2-5 and V is TRBV11-2; TRBD2 matches 11 bases. The CDR3 length is 16 residues. Germline V gives CDR1 SGHAT, CDR2 FQNNGV. J gave up 4 bases and V 5 bases, and 9 bases lay outside the gene matches. CDR3 bases: TGTGCCAGCAGCACTATAGCGGGGGGGCCTGTAGAGACCCAGTACTTC. It specifies CASSTIAGGPVETQYF.

The CDR3 region is CASSQGHRAVRGYEQYF. The CDR3, as DNA: TGTGCCAGTAGCCAAGGACATAGGGCTGTGAGGGGCTACGAGCAGTACTTC. The chain recombines TRBV19 with TRBJ2-7; D assignment may be TRBD1 or TRBD2 (5 bases each). Germline V gene sequence: CDR1 LNHDA, CDR2 SQIVND (reference sequence). The V end was cut by 6 bases, the J end by 3 bases, with 24 bases between. The CDR3 consists of 17 residues.

The chain couples TRBV19 to TRBJ2-1; 11 bases match TRBD1. Per germline, CDR1 LNHDA and CDR2 SQIVND (reference sequence). The CDR3 loop spans 18 amino acids. V gave up 3 bases and J gave up 9 bases; unmatched junction bases: 16. CDR3 sequence (DNA): TGTGCCAGTAGTATGAGAGGGGCCGGGACAGGGGGTCTCACTGAGCAGTTCTTC. Protein: CASSMRGAGTGGLTEQFF.

This clone is labeled medium-sized. The chain employs TRBV7-8 and TRBJ1-5; TRBD1 agrees at 8 bases. Germline V gives CDR1 SGHVS, CDR2 FQNEAQ. Germline trimming cut 5 bases from V and 7 bases from J; bases unmatched to any gene: 10. The CDR3 extends over 15 amino acids. The CDR3 nucleotides are TGTGCCAGCAGCCCGGGGACAGGCCCGCGCCAGCCCCAGCATTTT. Its protein is CASSPGTGPRQPQHF.

V usage is TRBV28 and J usage is TRBJ1-2; D ambiguous. This CDR3 comprises 12 residues. The germline CDR1 and CDR2 sequences are MDHEN and SYDVKM. Trimming took off 5 bases at V and 4 bases at J, with 8 bases between the two ends. The CDR3, as DNA: TGTGCCAGCAGTCCCCGAGTCTATGGCTACACCTTC. This codes for CASSPRVYGYTF.

This chain links TRBV7-4 with TRBJ2-7, with D perhaps being TRBD1 or TRBD2 (5 bases each). In germline, CDR1 is SGHVT, CDR2 SQSDAQ. Deletions cut 2 bases from V and 0 bases from J, with 20 bases between. The CDR3 is made up of 18 amino acids. The CDR3 DNA is TGTGCCAGCAGCTTAAAGGGGCGGGTAGGTCCCAGCTCCTACGAGCAGTACTTC. Amino acids: CASSLKGRVGPSSYEQYF.

The sample holds a few counts of this clone. This chain links TRBV19 with TRBJ1-4; weak D call: TRBD1 (5 bases). V was clipped by 2 bases and J by 7 bases, with 14 bases between them. CDR3 length equals 15 residues. Germline V gene sequence: CDR1 LNHDA, CDR2 SQIVND (reference sequence). The CDR3 coding sequence is TGTGCCAGTAGTATATCAGGCCAGGGTGGTGAAAAACTGTTTTTT. It is translated as CASSISGQGGEKLFF.

This clone showed up just once. The chain joins TRBV29-1 to TRBJ2-2, with 10 bases identical to TRBD1. The CDR3 is made up of 14 amino acids. V gave up 6 bases and J gave up 1 base; unmatched junction bases: 2. Per the germline V gene, CDR1 is SQVTM and CDR2 is ANQGSEA. CDR3 coding DNA: TGCAGCGTGGGACAGGGGAAGAACACCGGGGAGCTGTTTTTT. This codes for CSVGQGKNTGELFF.

The V gene is TRBV6-1, the J gene TRBJ2-7; possibly TRBD1 or TRBD2 for D (5 bases each). V was pared by 7 bases and J by 3 bases, with 16 bases between. The V gene's germline CDR1 is MNHNS and CDR2 SASEGT. CDR3 length: 14 residues. The CDR3 DNA sequence: TGTGCCAGCATGCTAGACAGTGGGGGCTACGAGCAGTACTTC. Translation gives CASMLDSGGYEQYF.

The chain combines TRBV11-2 with TRBJ1-1; D not certain. With 1 base removed from V and 11 bases from J, the gap between germline ends came to 8 bases. Per germline, CDR1 SGHAT and CDR2 FQNNGV. This CDR3 comprises 11 residues. This chain's CDR3 is CASSLGGKAFF. CDR3 DNA: TGTGCCAGCAGCTTAGGTGGTAAGGCTTTCTTT.

The V gene is TRBV4-1, the J gene TRBJ2-7; 10 nucleotides match TRBD1. Germline CDR1 MGHRA, CDR2 YSYEKL. J lost 2 bases, V lost 1 base, and 8 bases had no gene match. The CDR3 loop spans 17 amino acids. The CDR3 sequence: CASSQGTGGVFTYEQYF. The CDR3 nucleotides are TGCGCCAGCAGCCAAGGGACAGGGGGAGTTTTCACCTACGAGCAGTACTTC.

This clone appeared once. The chain joins TRBV9 to TRBJ2-1, with no clear D. Germline V lookup: CDR1 SGDLS, CDR2 YYNGEE. The CDR3 covers 15 residues. Deletions cut 0 bases from V and 6 bases from J, with 13 bases between. CDR3 protein: CASSVDMGLGNEQFF. The CDR3 DNA sequence: TGTGCCAGCAGCGTAGATATGGGGTTGGGCAATGAGCAGTTCTTC.

This chain uses TRBV6-4 with TRBJ1-3; 9 nucleotides align to TRBD1. The ends lost 6 bases at V and 2 bases at J; junction bases unmatched: 2. The germline V gene encodes CDR1 MRHNA and CDR2 SNTAGT. This CDR3 spans 14 amino acids. Here the CDR3 DNA reads TGTGCCAGCAGGGGACAGGGTGCTGGAAACACCATATATTTT. Its translation is CASRGQGAGNTIYF.

Comment on this clone: The sample carries other DNA sequences with the same CDR3. The V and J genes are TRBV6-5 and TRBJ1-2, with unresolved D. The CDR3 is 12 amino acids. Trimming cost V 3 bases and J 1 base, with 3 bases left between them. Germline V CDR1 and CDR2: MNHEY, SVGAGI. The CDR3 sequence: CASSYGNYGYTF. The CDR3 DNA is TGTGCCAGCAGTTATGGTAACTATGGCTACACCTTC.

The rearrangement links TRBV19 to TRBJ1-1; D might be TRBD1 (5 bases). Trimming shortened V by 1 base and J by 3 bases, and 12 bases separated the two germline ends. Germline V CDR1 and CDR2: LNHDA, SQIVND (reference sequence). The CDR3 has 15 amino acids. CDR3 in DNA: TGTGCCAGTAGTATAGGTCGCAGGGCCGACACTGAAGCTTTCTTT. Translating gives CASSIGRRADTEAFF.

This chain connects TRBV11-3 to TRBJ2-3; TRBD2 matches at 8 bases. The V gene's germline CDR1 is SGHNT and CDR2 YENEEA. Trimming took 1 base from V and 0 from J; bases not matched to a gene: 6. The length of the CDR3 is 17 residues. The CDR3 spells CASSLALRGGSTDTQYF. The CDR3 DNA is TGTGCCAGCAGCTTAGCTCTACGGGGGGGAAGCACAGATACGCAGTATTTT.

Concerning this clone itself: Just one base apart from a much larger clone, this may be a read error. This sequence joins TRBV28 and TRBJ1-2; perhaps TRBD1 as D (6 bases). From germline, CDR1 is MDHEN and CDR2 SYDVKM. V dropped 6 bases and J dropped 6 bases, with 26 bases sitting between them. CDR3 size: 17 residues. CDR3 sequence (DNA): TGTGCCAGCAGGCCGGGGGGCACTCGGGGGCGGTTGGATGGCTACACCTTC. It yields the protein CASRPGGTRGRLDGYTF.